This TCR beta chain was found in a study of neoadjuvant anti-PD-1 for oral cavity cancer. In its sample, this clone was seen once. Some clones are missing from TCRdb's copy, which holds only in-frame ones; the method was immunoSEQ multiplex PCR. The repertoire holds about 14,000 clones, with around 70% as singletons. V lost 1 base, J lost 4 bases, and 13 bases lay in between. CDR3 length: 15 residues. Per the germline V gene, CDR1 is SEHNR and CDR2 is FQNEAQ (reference sequence). The source is a person aged 40 to 85 with oral cavity squamous cell carcinoma. Sequenced here: PBMCs, sampled before nivolumab (anti-PD-1) treatment. The chain uses TRBV7-9 and TRBJ1-1; possibly TRBD1 for D (5 bases). The CDR3 DNA is TGTGCCAGCAGCTTAGTATCAGGGAAGATCACTGAAGCTTTCTTT. It translates to CASSLVSGKITEAFF.